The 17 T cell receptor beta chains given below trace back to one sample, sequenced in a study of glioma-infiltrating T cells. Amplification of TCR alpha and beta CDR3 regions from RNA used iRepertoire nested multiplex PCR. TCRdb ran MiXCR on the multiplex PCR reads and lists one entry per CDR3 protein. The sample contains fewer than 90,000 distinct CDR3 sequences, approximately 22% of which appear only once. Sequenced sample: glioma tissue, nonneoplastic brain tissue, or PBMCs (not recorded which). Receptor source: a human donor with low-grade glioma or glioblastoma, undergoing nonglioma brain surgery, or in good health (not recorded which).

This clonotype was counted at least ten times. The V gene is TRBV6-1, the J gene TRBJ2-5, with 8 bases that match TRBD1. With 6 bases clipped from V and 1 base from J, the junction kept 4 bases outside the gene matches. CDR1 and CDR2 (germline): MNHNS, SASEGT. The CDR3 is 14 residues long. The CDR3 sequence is CASSPGQAQETQYF. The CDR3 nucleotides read TGTGCCAGCAGCCCGGGACAGGCCCAAGAGACCCAGTACTTC.

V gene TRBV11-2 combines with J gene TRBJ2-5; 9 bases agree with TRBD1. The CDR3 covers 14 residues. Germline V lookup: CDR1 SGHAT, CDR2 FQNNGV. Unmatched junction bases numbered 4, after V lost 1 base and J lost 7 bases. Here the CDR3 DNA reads TGTGCCAGCAGCTTAGGGGACAGGGTTGGGACCCAGTACTTC. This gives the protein CASSLGDRVGTQYF.

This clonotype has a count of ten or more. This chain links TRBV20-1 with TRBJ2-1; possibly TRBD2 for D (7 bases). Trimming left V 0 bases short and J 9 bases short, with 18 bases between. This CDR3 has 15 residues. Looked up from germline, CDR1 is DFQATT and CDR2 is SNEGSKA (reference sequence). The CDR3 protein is CSARDFAGAVSEQFF. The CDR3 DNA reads TGCAGTGCTAGAGACTTTGCGGGGGCGGTGAGTGAGCAGTTCTTC.

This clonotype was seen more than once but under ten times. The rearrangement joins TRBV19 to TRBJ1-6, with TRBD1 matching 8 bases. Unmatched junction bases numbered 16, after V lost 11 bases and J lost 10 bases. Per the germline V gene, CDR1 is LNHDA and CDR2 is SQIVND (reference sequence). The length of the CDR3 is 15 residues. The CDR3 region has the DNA TGTGCCTCGAACCGACAGGGGATCATCGACTCACCCCTCCACTTT. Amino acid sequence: CASNRQGIIDSPLHF. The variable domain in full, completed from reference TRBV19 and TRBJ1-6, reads DGGITQSPKYLFRKEGQNVTLSCEQNLNHDAMYWYRQDPGQGLRLIYYSQIVNDFQKGDIAEGYSVSREKKESFPLTVTSAQKNPTAFYLCASNRQGIIDSPLHFGNGTRLTVT.

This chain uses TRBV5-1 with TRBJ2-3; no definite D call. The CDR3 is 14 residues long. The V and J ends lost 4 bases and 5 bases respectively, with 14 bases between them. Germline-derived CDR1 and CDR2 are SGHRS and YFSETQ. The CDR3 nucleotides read TGCGCCAGCAGCACTCCCCCCGAACAAGATACGCAGTATTTT. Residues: CASSTPPEQDTQYF.

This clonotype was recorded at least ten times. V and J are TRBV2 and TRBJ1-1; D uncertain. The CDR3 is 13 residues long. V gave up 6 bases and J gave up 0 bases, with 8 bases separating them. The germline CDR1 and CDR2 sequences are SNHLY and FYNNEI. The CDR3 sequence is CASSSHMNTEAFF. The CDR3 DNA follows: TGTGCCAGCAGCTCTCACATGAACACTGAAGCTTTCTTT.

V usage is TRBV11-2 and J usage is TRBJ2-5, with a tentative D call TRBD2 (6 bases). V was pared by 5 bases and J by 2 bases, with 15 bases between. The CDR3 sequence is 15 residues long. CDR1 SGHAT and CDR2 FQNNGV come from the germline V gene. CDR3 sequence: CASSPRASAQETQYF. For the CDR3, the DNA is TGTGCCAGCAGCCCACGGGCTAGCGCTCAAGAGACCCAGTACTTC.

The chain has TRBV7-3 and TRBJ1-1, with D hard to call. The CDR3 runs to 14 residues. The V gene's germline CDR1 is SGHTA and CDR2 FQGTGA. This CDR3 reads CTSILNQFNTEAFF. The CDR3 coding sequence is TGTACTAGCATCCTTAACCAGTTTAACACTGAAGCTTTCTTT. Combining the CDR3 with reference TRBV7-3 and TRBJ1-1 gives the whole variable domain GAGVSQTPSNKVTEKGKYVELRCDPISGHTALYWYRQSLGQGPEFLIYFQGTGAADDSGLPNDRFFAVRPEGSVSTLKIQRTERGDSAVYLCTSILNQFNTEAFFGQGTRLTVV.

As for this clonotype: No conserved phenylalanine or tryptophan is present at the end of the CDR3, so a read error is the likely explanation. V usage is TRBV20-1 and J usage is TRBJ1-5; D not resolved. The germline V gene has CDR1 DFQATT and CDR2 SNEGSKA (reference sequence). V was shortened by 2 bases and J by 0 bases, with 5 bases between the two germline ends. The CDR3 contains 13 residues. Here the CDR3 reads CSARPDSNQPQHL. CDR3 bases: TGCAGTGCTAGACCTGATAGCAATCAGCCCCAGCATCTT.

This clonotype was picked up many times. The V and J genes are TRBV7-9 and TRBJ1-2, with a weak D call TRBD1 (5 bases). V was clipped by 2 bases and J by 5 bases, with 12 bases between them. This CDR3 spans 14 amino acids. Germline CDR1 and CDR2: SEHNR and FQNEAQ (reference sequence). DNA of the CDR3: TGTGCCAGCAGCTTAACCGGCAGGGTGTATGGCTACACCTTC. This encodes CASSLTGRVYGYTF.

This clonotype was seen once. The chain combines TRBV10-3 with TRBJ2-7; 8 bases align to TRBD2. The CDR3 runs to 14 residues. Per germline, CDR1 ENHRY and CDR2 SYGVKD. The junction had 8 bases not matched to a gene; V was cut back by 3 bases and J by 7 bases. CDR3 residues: CAISERSGGPEQYF. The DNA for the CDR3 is TGTGCCATCAGTGAACGCAGCGGGGGCCCGGAGCAGTACTTC.

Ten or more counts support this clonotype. As DNA, the CDR3 is TGTGCCAGCAGCTTAGATACTAACTCCTACGAGCAGTACTTC. Its translation is CASSLDTNSYEQYF. V gene TRBV7-2 combines with J gene TRBJ2-7; D uncertain. The CDR3 runs to 14 residues. The V gene lost 1 base and the J gene lost 0 bases, with 7 bases spanning the gap. The germline V gene has CDR1 SGHTA and CDR2 FQGNSA.

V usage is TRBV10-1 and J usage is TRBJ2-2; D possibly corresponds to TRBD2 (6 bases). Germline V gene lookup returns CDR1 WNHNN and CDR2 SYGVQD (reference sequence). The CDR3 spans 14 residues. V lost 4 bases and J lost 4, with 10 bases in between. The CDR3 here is CASSAKAGTGELFF. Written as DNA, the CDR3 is TGCGCCAGCAGTGCAAAAGCGGGCACCGGGGAGCTGTTTTTT.

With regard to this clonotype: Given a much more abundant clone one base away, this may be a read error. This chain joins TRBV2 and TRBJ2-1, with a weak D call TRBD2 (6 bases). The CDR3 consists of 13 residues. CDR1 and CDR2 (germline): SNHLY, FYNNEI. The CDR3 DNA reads TGTGCCAGCAGGGGACTTACATACAATGAGCAGCTCTTC. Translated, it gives CASRGLTYNEQLF. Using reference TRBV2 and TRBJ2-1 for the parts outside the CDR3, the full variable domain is EPEVTQTPSHQVTQMGQEVILRCVPISNHLYFYWYRQILGQKVEFLVSFYNNEISEKSEIFDDQFSVERPDGSNFTLKIRSTKLEDSAMYFCASRGLTYNEQLFGPGTRLTVL.

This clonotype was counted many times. The CDR3 spells CASSPPVSLKTQYF. CDR3 in DNA: TGTGCCAGCTCACCACCGGTCAGTTTGAAGACCCAGTACTTC. The chain uses TRBV18 and TRBJ2-5; D is unresolved. This CDR3 has 14 residues. Germline V gene lookup returns CDR1 KGHSH and CDR2 LQKENI. Trimming took 0 bases from V and 6 from J, leaving 11 bases between them.

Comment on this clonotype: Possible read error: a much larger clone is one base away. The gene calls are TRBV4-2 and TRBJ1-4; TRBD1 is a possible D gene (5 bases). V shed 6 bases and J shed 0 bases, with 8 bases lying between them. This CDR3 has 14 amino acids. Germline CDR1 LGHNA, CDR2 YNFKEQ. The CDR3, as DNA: TGTGCCAGCAGAGAGGGGTCAACTAATGAAAAACTGTTTTTT. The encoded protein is CASREGSTNEKLFF.

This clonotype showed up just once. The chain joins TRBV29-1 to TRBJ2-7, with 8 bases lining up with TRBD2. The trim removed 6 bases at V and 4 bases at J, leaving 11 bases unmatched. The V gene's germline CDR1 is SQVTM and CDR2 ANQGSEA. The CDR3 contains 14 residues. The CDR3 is CSVGDSGVPYEQYF. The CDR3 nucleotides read TGCAGCGTGGGGGATAGCGGGGTCCCATACGAGCAGTACTTC.